The TCR beta chain under discussion was sequenced for a study of identical twins. The CDR3 loop spans 11 amino acids. The V and J ends lost 7 bases and 7 bases respectively, with 9 bases between them. The germline CDR1 and CDR2 sequences are KGHDR and SFDVKD. Findings of the study overall: Models underpredicted monozygotic twin sharing of out-of-frame TCR alpha. Fewer insertions marked abundant cord blood beta clonotypes; young adult naive trended weakly, memory not at all.

This clonotype came up many times. The target antigen is unknown. TCRdb itself ran the 5' RACE reads through MiXCR, one entry per CDR3 protein. There are a few hundred thousand distinct CDR3 sequences in the sample; under 20% occur only once, and around 12% lies in the top ten. J is TRBJ1-1 and V is TRBV24-1; no reliable D call. The sequence was obtained from a man aged 50-59 years in good health. What was sequenced was naive T cells sorted from blood. The CDR3 protein is CATSSGFEAFF. In DNA form, the CDR3 reads TGTGCCACCAGCTCGGGATTTGAAGCTTTCTTT.